Shown below are 13 T cell receptor beta chains from a single sample sequenced in a study of STAT3 mutations in large granular lymphocyte leukemia. Findings of the study overall: Every T-LGLL patient had at least one immunodominant TCRbeta clonotype.

Their recognized antigens are unknown. Here immunoSEQ multiplex PCR was the method, and the copy in TCRdb shows in-frame clones only, minus some. In the table there are some 28,000 clones, around 80% of which are singletons. Sequences were obtained from peripheral blood mononuclear cells. Source of these receptors: a woman in her forties or fifties with T-cell large granular lymphocyte leukemia. Some clones in this sample may be carry-over from other donors' samples.

The chain has TRBV6-5 and TRBJ2-7; D might be TRBD2 (5 bases). CDR3 length: 13 residues. Germline-derived CDR1 and CDR2 are MNHEY and SVGAGI. V was trimmed by 7 bases and J by 4 bases, leaving 14 bases between them. CDR3 in amino acids: CASTRGLSYEQYF. DNA of the CDR3: TGTGCCAGCACTAGAGGACTTTCATACGAGCAGTACTTC.

The chain combines TRBV2 with TRBJ2-4; tentatively, D is TRBD1 (7 bases). CDR1 and CDR2 (germline): SNHLY, FYNNEI. V was pared by 6 bases and J by 2 bases, with 11 bases between. This CDR3 region has 14 residues. The CDR3 loop is CASSRGETKNIQYF. The CDR3 DNA reads TGTGCCAGCAGCAGGGGGGAGACCAAAAACATTCAGTACTTC.

V is TRBV18 and J is TRBJ2-5; D call uncertain. The V and J ends lost 0 bases and 2 bases respectively, with 7 bases between them. Germline values: CDR1 KGHSH, CDR2 LQKENI. CDR3 length equals 14 residues. This CDR3 is CASSPPSQQETQYF. The CDR3 nucleotides read TGTGCCAGCTCACCACCGTCACAACAAGAGACCCAGTACTTC.

The rearrangement uses TRBV7-9 and TRBJ1-3; D is perhaps TRBD1 (5 bases). This CDR3 is built from 17 residues. V shed 1 base and J shed 3 bases, with 16 bases lying between them. Germline V CDR1 and CDR2: SEHNR, FQNEAQ (reference sequence). CDR3 region: CASSLEDQDGHGNTIYF. As DNA, the CDR3 is TGTGCCAGCAGCTTAGAGGATCAGGACGGACATGGAAACACCATATATTTT.

The rearrangement links TRBV6-4 to TRBJ1-1; D is perhaps TRBD1 (5 bases). The CDR3 runs 13 residues. V lost 6 bases and J lost 5, with 13 bases in between. CDR1 and CDR2 (germline): MRHNA, SNTAGT. In DNA, the CDR3 is TGTGCCAGCAGCGCCACGTGGGGGACTGAAGCTTTCTTT. This translates into CASSATWGTEAFF.

The rearrangement links TRBV7-9 to TRBJ2-1; D gene unclear. V was pared by 0 bases and J by 6 bases, with 0 bases between. This CDR3 has 11 residues. Germline V lookup: CDR1 SEHNR, CDR2 FQNEAQ (reference sequence). The CDR3 sequence: CASSLANEQFF. CDR3 sequence (DNA): TGTGCCAGCAGCTTAGCCAATGAGCAGTTCTTC.

Only a few counts were recorded for this clone. V and J are TRBV7-9 and TRBJ1-4; no firm D call. CDR3 size: 12 residues. The V gene lost 5 bases and the J gene lost 8 bases, with 9 bases spanning the gap. Per germline, CDR1 SEHNR and CDR2 FQNEAQ (reference sequence). The CDR3: CASSLTGEKLFF. The CDR3 coding sequence is TGTGCCAGCAGCCTCACCGGAGAAAAACTGTTTTTT.

The chain uses TRBV18 and TRBJ2-1, with TRBD2 identical over 8 bases. Germline trimming cut 3 bases from V and 9 bases from J; bases unmatched to any gene: 7. The CDR3 is made up of 14 amino acids. Germline V gene data show CDR1 as KGHSH and CDR2 as LQKENI. CDR3 protein: CASSPGTSLSEQFF. The CDR3 bases are TGTGCCAGCTCACCCGGGACTAGTTTGAGTGAGCAGTTCTTC.

The CDR3 nucleotides are TGTGCCAGCAGGGTTAGCGGTTCCTACGAGCAGTACTTC. This translates into CASRVSGSYEQYF. The chain combines TRBV28 with TRBJ2-7, with a possible D match to TRBD2 (6 bases). The CDR3 loop spans 13 amino acids. CDR1 MDHEN and CDR2 SYDVKM come from the germline V gene. V gave up 6 bases and J gave up 1 base, with 10 bases separating them. Filled out from reference TRBV28 and TRBJ2-7, the complete variable domain reads DVKVTQSSRYLVKRTGEKVFLECVQDMDHENMFWYRQDPGLGLRLIYFSYDVKMKEKGDIPEGYSVSREKKERFSLILESASTNQTSMYLCASRVSGSYEQYFGPGTRLTVT.

This CDR3 is CASSLTPEAYGYTF. In DNA form, the CDR3 reads TGTGCCAGCAGTTTAACACCGGAGGCCTATGGCTACACCTTC. This chain connects TRBV28 to TRBJ1-2; unclear D gene. CDR1 MDHEN and CDR2 SYDVKM come from the germline V gene. This CDR3 is built from 14 residues. Deletions cut 2 bases from V and 4 bases from J, with 11 bases between.

The V and J genes are TRBV4-3 and TRBJ2-7; D gene unclear. This CDR3 contains 14 residues. From germline, CDR1 is LGHNA and CDR2 YSLEER. Trimming removed 3 bases from V and 0 bases from J, with 9 bases in between. CDR3 DNA sequence: TGCGCCAGCAGCCACCACAAGAGCTCCTACGAGCAGTACTTC. Protein sequence: CASSHHKSSYEQYF.

V gene TRBV25-1 combines with J gene TRBJ2-3; 9 bases align to TRBD2. Trimming removed 5 bases from V and 4 bases from J; junction bases left unmatched: 10. The length of the CDR3 is 16 residues. Germline-derived CDR1 and CDR2 are MGHDK and SYGVNS. Here the CDR3 reads CASSPRVAGVADTQYF. In DNA, the CDR3 is TGTGCCAGCAGTCCGAGGGTAGCGGGAGTGGCAGATACGCAGTATTTT.

The rearrangement uses TRBV5-1 and TRBJ2-3; D is possibly TRBD1 or TRBD2 (5 bases each). This CDR3 has 15 residues. The V end lost 7 bases, the J end lost 1 base, and 16 bases lay between the germline ends. The germline CDR1 and CDR2 sequences are SGHRS and YFSETQ. The CDR3 spells CASVRGPAGTDTQYF. The CDR3 bases are TGCGCCAGCGTCCGGGGACCAGCAGGCACAGATACGCAGTATTTT.